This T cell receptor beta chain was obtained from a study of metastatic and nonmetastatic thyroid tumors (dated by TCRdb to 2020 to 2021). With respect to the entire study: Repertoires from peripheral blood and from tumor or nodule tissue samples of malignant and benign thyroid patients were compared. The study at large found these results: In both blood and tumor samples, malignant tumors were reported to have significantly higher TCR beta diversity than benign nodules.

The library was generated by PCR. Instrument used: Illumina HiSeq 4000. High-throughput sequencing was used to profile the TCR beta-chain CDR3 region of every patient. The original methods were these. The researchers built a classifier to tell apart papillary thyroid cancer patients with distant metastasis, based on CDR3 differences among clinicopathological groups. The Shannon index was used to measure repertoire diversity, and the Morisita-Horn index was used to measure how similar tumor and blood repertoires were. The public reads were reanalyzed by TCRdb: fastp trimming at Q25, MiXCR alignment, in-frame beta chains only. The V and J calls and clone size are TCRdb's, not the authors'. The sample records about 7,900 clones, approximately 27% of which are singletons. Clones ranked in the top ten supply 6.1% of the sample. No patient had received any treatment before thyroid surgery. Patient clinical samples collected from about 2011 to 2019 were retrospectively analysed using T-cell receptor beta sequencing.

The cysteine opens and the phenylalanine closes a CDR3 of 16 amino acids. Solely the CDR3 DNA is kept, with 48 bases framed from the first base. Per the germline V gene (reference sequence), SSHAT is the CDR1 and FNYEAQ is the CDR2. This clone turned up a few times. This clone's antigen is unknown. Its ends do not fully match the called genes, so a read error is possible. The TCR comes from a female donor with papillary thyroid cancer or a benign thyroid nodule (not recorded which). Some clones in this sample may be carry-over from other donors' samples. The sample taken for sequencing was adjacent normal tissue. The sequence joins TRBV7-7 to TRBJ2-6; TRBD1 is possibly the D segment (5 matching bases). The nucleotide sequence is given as TGTGCTAGCAGCCCCGGACAAGCCTCTGGGGCCAACGTCCTGACTTTC. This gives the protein CASSPGQASGANVLTF.